This TCR beta chain was captured by sequencing in a study of blood T cell repertoires in COVID-19. Study-level background: Spain, Italy and the United States supplied samples that represented acute and convalescent COVID-19. T cells, B-cell-depleted T cells, or PBMCs supplied cDNA or gDNA.

V gave up 3 bases and J gave up 7 bases; unmatched junction bases: 6. Per germline, CDR1 SGHDT and CDR2 YYEEEE. The CDR3 sequence is 15 residues long. In the study's own analysis: Amplification with reference gene primers provided the estimates of nucleated cell counts. Measured with immunoSEQ multiplex PCR; TCRdb has only the in-frame clones, and not every one. V and J calls and clone size are as listed in that table; D and trimming were resolved from the DNA. The data hold about 170,000 clones, with over 80% observed a single time. This sequence was found in a woman between 45 and 60 years old with acute or convalescent COVID-19. This chain links TRBV5-6 with TRBJ2-2; 10 bases are shared with TRBD1. The source material was peripheral blood. The CDR3 bases are TGTGCCAGCAGCTCGACAGGGGGCTGGGGCGGGGAGCTGTTTTTT. Translating gives CASSSTGGWGGELFF.